This TCR beta chain comes out of a study of T cell responses to AZD1222 COVID-19 vaccine. Study-level points and caveats: Epitopes outside B.1.351 and B.1.1.7 mutated regions reportedly drew nearly half of spike TCRs.

Germline V gene lookup returns CDR1 MDHEN and CDR2 SYDVKM. Deletions cut 6 bases from V and 0 bases from J, with 21 bases between. The CDR3 consists of 18 residues. Here immunoSEQ multiplex PCR was the method, and the copy in TCRdb shows in-frame clones only, minus some. The sample lists 160,000 or so clones; about 90% were seen once. This clone is a singleton in its sample. Its specificity is unknown. The receptor was isolated from an adult who received the MenACWY meningococcal vaccine as a control. The material was peripheral blood, obtained 28 days after the second dose of the MenACWY control vaccine. The chain uses TRBV28 and TRBJ1-5; D possibly corresponds to TRBD1 (5 bases). The DNA for the CDR3 is TGTGCCAGCAGAACCCAATGGAGACAGAGAACTAGCAATCAGCCCCAGCATTTT. It encodes CASRTQWRQRTSNQPQHF.